Listed here are 18 T cell receptor beta chains from one sample, sequenced in a study of cytomegalovirus exposure and HLA in healthy donors. The protocol was immunoSEQ multiplex PCR, while the TCRdb copy is restricted to in-frame clones and leaves out a portion. The sample includes around 200,000 clones, 80% to 85% of them seen just once. The specimen was PBMCs. These receptors all come from a woman aged 18-30 years in good health and CMV-seropositive.

The rearrangement links TRBV29-1 to TRBJ1-1; TRBD1 agrees at 9 bases. Germline-derived CDR1 and CDR2 are SQVTM and ANQGSEA. J gave up 6 bases and V 8 bases, and 7 bases lay outside the gene matches. The CDR3 sequence is 12 residues long. The CDR3 loop is CSTTGGAPEAFF. Written as DNA, the CDR3 is TGCAGCACCACAGGGGGCGCTCCTGAAGCTTTCTTT. Combining the CDR3 with reference TRBV29-1 and TRBJ1-1 gives the whole variable domain SAVISQKPSRDICQRGTSLTIQCQVDSQVTMMFWYRQQPGQSLTLIATANQGSEATYESGFVIDKFPISRPNLTFSTLTVSNMSPEDSSIYLCSTTGGAPEAFFGQGTRLTVV.

The rearrangement joins TRBV7-3 to TRBJ2-6, with unresolved D. Germline CDR1 is SGHTA and CDR2 is FQGTGA. Trimming shortened V by 5 bases and J by 3 bases, and 11 bases separated the two germline ends. CDR3 size: 15 residues. CDR3 sequence (DNA): TGTGCCAGCAGCCCCACCCCCGGTGGGGCCAACGTCCTGACTTTC. This sequence encodes CASSPTPGGANVLTF. The full variable domain, completed using reference TRBV7-3 and TRBJ2-6, is GAGVSQTPSNKVTEKGKYVELRCDPISGHTALYWYRQSLGQGPEFLIYFQGTGAADDSGLPNDRFFAVRPEGSVSTLKIQRTERGDSAVYLCASSPTPGGANVLTFGAGSRLTVL.

CDR3 sequence: CASQTGAYGYTF. The DNA of the CDR3 is TGTGCCAGCCAGACGGGAGCCTATGGCTACACCTTC. The chain employs TRBV19 and TRBJ1-2; D ambiguous. CDR1 is LNHDA and CDR2 is SQIVND in the germline V gene (reference sequence). The CDR3 has 12 amino acids. V was pared by 9 bases and J by 4 bases, with 12 bases between.

This CDR3 reads CASRGTRTDSPLHF. In DNA form, the CDR3 reads TGTGCCAGCAGAGGGACAAGGACTGATTCACCCCTCCACTTT. The rearrangement uses TRBV4-2 and TRBJ1-6, with D maybe TRBD1 (6 bases). The germline V gene encodes CDR1 LGHNA and CDR2 YNFKEQ. The CDR3 has 14 residues. Trimming pared 6 bases from V and 8 bases from J, leaving 14 bases between.

The rearrangement uses TRBV19 and TRBJ1-1; 8 nucleotides match TRBD1. This CDR3 is 14 amino acids long. In germline, CDR1 is LNHDA, CDR2 SQIVND (reference sequence). V shed 8 bases, J shed 0 bases, and the junction held 5 bases outside the gene matches. CDR3 nucleotide sequence: TGTGCCAGTTACCAGGGGGCCCTGAACACTGAAGCTTTCTTT. Its translation is CASYQGALNTEAFF.

The V and J genes are TRBV18 and TRBJ2-5, with D perhaps matching TRBD1 (5 bases). The CDR3 has 13 residues. V lost 1 base and J lost 7, with 10 bases in between. The germline CDR1 and CDR2 sequences are KGHSH and LQKENI. The CDR3 loop reads CASSPRGGGTQYF. The DNA for the CDR3 is TGTGCCAGCTCACCACGGGGCGGCGGGACCCAGTACTTC. Using reference TRBV18 and TRBJ2-5 for the parts outside the CDR3, the full variable domain is NAGVMQNPRHLVRRRGQEARLRCSPMKGHSHVYWYRQLPEEGLKFMVYLQKENIIDESGMPKERFSAEFPKEGPSILRIQQVVRGDSAAYFCASSPRGGGTQYFGPGTRLLVL.

The V gene is TRBV4-3, the J gene TRBJ2-3; TRBD2 matches at 9 bases. This CDR3 comprises 16 residues. CDR1 is LGHNA, CDR2 YSLEER, per germline. V gave up 1 base and J gave up 2 bases; unmatched junction bases: 4. The CDR3 protein is CASSQGLAGTTDTQYF. Written as DNA, the CDR3 is TGCGCCAGCAGCCAAGGCCTAGCGGGGACCACAGATACGCAGTATTTT.

The table lists this clone with a few counts. The V gene is TRBV6-5, the J gene TRBJ1-5, with D tentatively TRBD1 (5 bases). The germline V and J ends were trimmed by 5 bases and 3 bases, with 11 bases remaining between them. CDR3 length equals 14 residues. CDR1 and CDR2 (germline): MNHEY, SVGAGI. CDR3 DNA sequence: TGTGCCAGCAGTAACCAGGGTTTCAATCAGCCCCAGCATTTT. This translates into CASSNQGFNQPQHF.

The chain combines TRBV2 with TRBJ2-3; a possible D gene is TRBD1 (5 bases). The CDR3 length is 14 residues. V gave up 6 bases and J gave up 2 bases, with 12 bases separating them. CDR1 and CDR2 (germline): SNHLY, FYNNEI. This chain's CDR3 is CASSLQGVTDTQYF. The CDR3 coding sequence is TGTGCCAGCAGCCTGCAGGGCGTCACAGATACGCAGTATTTT.

This clone has only a few counts. The chain couples TRBV2 to TRBJ1-5; 7 nucleotides line up with TRBD1. CDR1 and CDR2 (germline): SNHLY, FYNNEI. V was pared by 7 bases and J by 5 bases, with 14 bases of the junction left unmatched. This CDR3 contains 16 residues. CDR3 sequence reads: CASIGVGQGDHQPQHF. The DNA for the CDR3 is TGTGCCAGCATAGGCGTAGGGCAGGGGGACCATCAGCCCCAGCATTTT.

This sequence joins TRBV10-2 and TRBJ1-1; D is perhaps TRBD1 (6 bases). Germline V gene lookup returns CDR1 WSHSY and CDR2 SAAADI. The ends were cut back, 7 bases at V and 0 bases at J, with 18 bases in the middle. The CDR3 runs 16 residues. The CDR3 coding sequence is TGCGCCAGCATCACCCCAAGGGGGGGAATGAACACTGAAGCTTTCTTT. Amino acids: CASITPRGGMNTEAFF.

CDR3 DNA sequence: TGCGCCAGCAGCTTGGTCCAAACTAACTATGGCTACACCTTC. This sequence encodes CASSLVQTNYGYTF. The chain uses TRBV5-1 and TRBJ1-2; D uncertain. V lost 0 bases, J lost 0 bases, and 6 bases lay in between. There are 14 residues in the CDR3. CDR1 and CDR2 from the germline V gene are SGHRS and YFSETQ.

The chain recombines TRBV11-2 with TRBJ2-3, with 11 bases that match TRBD2. The CDR3 extends over 17 amino acids. Trimming removed 5 bases from V and 3 bases from J; junction bases left unmatched: 10. CDR1 is SGHAT, CDR2 FQNNGV, per germline. Here the CDR3 reads CASSAIRTSGHTDTQYF. The CDR3 DNA is TGTGCCAGCAGCGCTATAAGGACTAGCGGGCATACAGATACGCAGTATTTT.

The chain carries TRBV9 and TRBJ2-7, with D unclear. The V gene's germline CDR1 is SGDLS and CDR2 YYNGEE. This CDR3 has 11 residues. V lost 0 bases and J 7 bases, leaving 5 bases between the germline ends. The CDR3 sequence is CASSVGQEQYF. The DNA of the CDR3 is TGTGCCAGCAGCGTAGGTCAAGAGCAGTACTTC.

The chain is built from TRBV7-3 and TRBJ2-1; 7 positions match TRBD2. CDR1 SGHTA and CDR2 FQGTGA come from the germline V gene. CDR3 length: 14 amino acids. The junction had 6 bases not matched to a gene; V was cut back by 2 bases and J by 8 bases. CDR3 nucleotides: TGTGCCAGCAGCTTAGCTCTCCGGGGGGATGAGCAGTTCTTC. This gives the protein CASSLALRGDEQFF.

V gene TRBV7-8 combines with J gene TRBJ1-2, with TRBD1 as a possible D gene (6 bases). This CDR3 has 14 amino acids. Germline-derived CDR1 and CDR2 are SGHVS and FQNEAQ. The V end lost 5 bases, the J end lost 5 bases, and 15 bases lay between the germline ends. In nucleotides, the CDR3 is TGTGCCAGCAGCCTCGGGGGCGGGGGATATGGCTACACCTTC. It is translated as CASSLGGGGYGYTF.

This clone was seen only once. V is TRBV6-1 and J is TRBJ2-2, with D unresolved. Trimming pared 2 bases from V and 2 bases from J, leaving 9 bases between. CDR1 is MNHNS, CDR2 SASEGT, per germline. The CDR3 runs to 15 residues. The CDR3 is CASSESTENTGELFF. CDR3 in DNA: TGTGCCAGCAGTGAAAGCACAGAAAACACCGGGGAGCTGTTTTTT.

The rearrangement links TRBV4-2 to TRBJ2-3; D is perhaps TRBD2 (6 bases). The CDR3 loop spans 14 amino acids. The germline gives CDR1 LGHNA, CDR2 YNFKEQ. Trimming took off 1 base at V and 1 base at J, with 6 bases between the two ends. The CDR3 spells CASSQGGGTDTQYF. The CDR3, as DNA: TGTGCCAGCAGCCAAGGCGGGGGCACAGATACGCAGTATTTT.